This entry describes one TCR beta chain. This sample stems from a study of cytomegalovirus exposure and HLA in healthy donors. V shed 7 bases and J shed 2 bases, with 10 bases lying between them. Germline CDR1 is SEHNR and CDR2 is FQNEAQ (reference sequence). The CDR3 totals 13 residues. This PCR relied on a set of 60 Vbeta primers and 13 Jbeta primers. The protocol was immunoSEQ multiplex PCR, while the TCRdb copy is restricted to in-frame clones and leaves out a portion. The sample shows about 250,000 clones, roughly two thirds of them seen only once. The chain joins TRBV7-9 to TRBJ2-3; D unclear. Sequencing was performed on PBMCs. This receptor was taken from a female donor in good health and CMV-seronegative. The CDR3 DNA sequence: TGTGCCAGCACCCGATCGGTCACAGATACGCAGTATTTT. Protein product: CASTRSVTDTQYF.